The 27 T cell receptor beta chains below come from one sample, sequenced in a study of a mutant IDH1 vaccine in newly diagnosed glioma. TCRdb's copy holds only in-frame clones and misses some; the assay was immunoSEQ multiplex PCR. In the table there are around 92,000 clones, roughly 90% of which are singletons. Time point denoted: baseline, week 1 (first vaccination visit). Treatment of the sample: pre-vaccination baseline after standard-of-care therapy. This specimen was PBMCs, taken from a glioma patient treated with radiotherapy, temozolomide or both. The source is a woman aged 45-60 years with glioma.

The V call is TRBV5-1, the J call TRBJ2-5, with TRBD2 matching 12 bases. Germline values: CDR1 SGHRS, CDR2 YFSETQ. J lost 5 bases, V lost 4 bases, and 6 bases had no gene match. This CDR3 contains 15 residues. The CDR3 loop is CASSPSTSGSETQYF. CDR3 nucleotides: TGCGCCAGCAGCCCCTCGACTAGCGGGAGTGAGACCCAGTACTTC.

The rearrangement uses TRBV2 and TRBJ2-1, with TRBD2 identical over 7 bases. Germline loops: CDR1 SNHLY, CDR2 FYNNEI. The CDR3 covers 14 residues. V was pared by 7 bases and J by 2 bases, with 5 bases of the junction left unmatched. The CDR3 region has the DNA TGTGCCAGCAACTCAGGGAGGGCCTACAATGAGCAGTTCTTC. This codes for CASNSGRAYNEQFF. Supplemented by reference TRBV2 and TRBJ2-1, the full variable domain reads EPEVTQTPSHQVTQMGQEVILRCVPISNHLYFYWYRQILGQKVEFLVSFYNNEISEKSEIFDDQFSVERPDGSNFTLKIRSTKLEDSAMYFCASNSGRAYNEQFFGPGTRLTVL.

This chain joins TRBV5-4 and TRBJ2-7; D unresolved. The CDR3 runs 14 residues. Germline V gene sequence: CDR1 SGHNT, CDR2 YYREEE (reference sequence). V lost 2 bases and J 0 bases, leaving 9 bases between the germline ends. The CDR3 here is CASSLRQTSYEQYF. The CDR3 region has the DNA TGTGCCAGCAGCTTAAGGCAGACCTCCTACGAGCAGTACTTC.

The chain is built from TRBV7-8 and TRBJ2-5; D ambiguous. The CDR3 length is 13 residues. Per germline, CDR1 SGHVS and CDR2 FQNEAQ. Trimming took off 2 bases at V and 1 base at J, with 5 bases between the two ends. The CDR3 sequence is CASSLYSQETQYF. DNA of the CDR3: TGTGCCAGCAGCTTATATAGCCAAGAGACCCAGTACTTC.

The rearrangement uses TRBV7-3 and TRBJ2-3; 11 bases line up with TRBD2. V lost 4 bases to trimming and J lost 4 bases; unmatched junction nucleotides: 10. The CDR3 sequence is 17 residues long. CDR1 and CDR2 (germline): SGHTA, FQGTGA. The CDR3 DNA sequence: TGTGCCAGCAGCTCACTTAGCGGGAGGGCTGCGGCAGATACGCAGTATTTT. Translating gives CASSSLSGRAAADTQYF. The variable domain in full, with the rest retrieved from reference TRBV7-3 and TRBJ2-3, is GAGVSQTPSNKVTEKGKYVELRCDPISGHTALYWYRQSLGQGPEFLIYFQGTGAADDSGLPNDRFFAVRPEGSVSTLKIQRTERGDSAVYLCASSSLSGRAAADTQYFGPGTRLTVL.

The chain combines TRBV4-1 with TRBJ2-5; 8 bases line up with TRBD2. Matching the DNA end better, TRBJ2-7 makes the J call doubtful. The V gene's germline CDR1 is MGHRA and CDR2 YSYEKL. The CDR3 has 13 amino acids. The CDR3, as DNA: TGCGCCAGCAGCCGCGGGGGGCTGGACGAGCAGTACTTC. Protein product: CASSRGGLDEQYF.

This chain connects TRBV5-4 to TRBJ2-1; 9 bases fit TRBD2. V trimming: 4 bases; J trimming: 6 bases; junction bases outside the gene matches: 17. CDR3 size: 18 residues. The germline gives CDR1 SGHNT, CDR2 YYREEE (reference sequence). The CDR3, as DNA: TGTGCCAGCAGCCGAAGACTAGCGGCTACGACGATGGGCAATGAGCAGTTCTTC. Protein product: CASSRRLAATTMGNEQFF. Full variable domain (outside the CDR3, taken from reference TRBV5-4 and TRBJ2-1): ETGVTQSPTHLIKTRGQQVTLRCSSQSGHNTVSWYQQALGQGPQFIFQYYREEENGRGNFPPRFSGLQFPNYSSELNVNALELDDSALYLCASSRRLAATTMGNEQFFGPGTRLTVL.

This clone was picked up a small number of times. The CDR3 loop is CASGMDSNQPQHF. CDR3 in DNA: TGTGCCAGTGGAATGGATAGCAATCAGCCCCAGCATTTT. The J gene is TRBJ1-5, the V gene TRBV19; D gene unclear. The CDR3 is 13 amino acids. CDR1 is LNHDA, CDR2 SQIVND, per germline (reference sequence). The ends were cut back, 8 bases at V and 0 bases at J, with 8 bases in the middle.

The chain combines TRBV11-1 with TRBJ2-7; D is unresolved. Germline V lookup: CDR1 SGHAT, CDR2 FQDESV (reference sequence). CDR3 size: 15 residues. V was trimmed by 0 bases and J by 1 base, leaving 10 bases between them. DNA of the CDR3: TGTGCCAGCAGCTTAGCGGGTAGGCCTTCCTACGAGCAGTACTTC. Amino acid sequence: CASSLAGRPSYEQYF.

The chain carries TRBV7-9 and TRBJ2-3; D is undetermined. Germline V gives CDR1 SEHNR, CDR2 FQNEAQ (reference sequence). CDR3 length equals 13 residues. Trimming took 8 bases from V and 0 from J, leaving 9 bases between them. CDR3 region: CASPSQSTDTQYF. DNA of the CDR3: TGTGCCAGCCCCAGTCAAAGCACAGATACGCAGTATTTT.

In nucleotides, the CDR3 is TGTGCCAGCAGCTTACACCGGACTAAATACAATGAGCAGTTCTTC. Its protein is CASSLHRTKYNEQFF. The gene calls are TRBV11-1 and TRBJ2-1; possibly TRBD2 for D (6 bases). This CDR3 has 15 amino acids. Germline V CDR1 and CDR2: SGHAT, FQDESV (reference sequence). Trimming removed 2 bases at V and 4 bases at J, with 12 bases between.

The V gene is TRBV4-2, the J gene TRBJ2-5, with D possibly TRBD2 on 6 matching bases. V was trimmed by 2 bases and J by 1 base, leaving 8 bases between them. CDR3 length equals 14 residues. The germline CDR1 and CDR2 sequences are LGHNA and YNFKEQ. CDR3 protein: CASSQLALQETQYF. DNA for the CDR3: TGTGCCAGCAGCCAACTAGCGCTCCAAGAGACCCAGTACTTC.

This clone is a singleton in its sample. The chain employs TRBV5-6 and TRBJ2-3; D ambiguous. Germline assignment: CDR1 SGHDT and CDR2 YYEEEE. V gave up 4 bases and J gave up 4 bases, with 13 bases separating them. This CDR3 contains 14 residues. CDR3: CASSPYWGSDTQYF. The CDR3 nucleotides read TGTGCCAGCAGCCCGTACTGGGGATCAGATACGCAGTATTTT.

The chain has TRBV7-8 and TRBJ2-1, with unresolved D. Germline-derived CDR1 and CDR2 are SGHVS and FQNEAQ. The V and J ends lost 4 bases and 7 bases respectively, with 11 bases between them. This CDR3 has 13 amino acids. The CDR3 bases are TGTGCCAGCAGCTCACTCTTGGTAAATGAGCAGTTCTTC. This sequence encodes CASSSLLVNEQFF.

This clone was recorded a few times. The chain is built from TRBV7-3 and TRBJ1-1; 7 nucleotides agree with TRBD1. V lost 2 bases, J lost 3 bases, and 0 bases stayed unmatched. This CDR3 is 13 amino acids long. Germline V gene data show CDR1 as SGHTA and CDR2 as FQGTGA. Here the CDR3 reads CASSLQGDTEAFF. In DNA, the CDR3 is TGTGCCAGCAGCTTACAGGGGGACACTGAAGCTTTCTTT.

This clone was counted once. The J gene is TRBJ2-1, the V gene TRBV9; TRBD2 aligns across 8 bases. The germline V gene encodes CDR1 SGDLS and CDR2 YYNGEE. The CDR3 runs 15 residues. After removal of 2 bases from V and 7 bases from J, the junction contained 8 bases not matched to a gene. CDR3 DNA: TGTGCCAGCAGCGTCGGGAGCGGGAGTTCGAATGAGCAGTTCTTC. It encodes CASSVGSGSSNEQFF.

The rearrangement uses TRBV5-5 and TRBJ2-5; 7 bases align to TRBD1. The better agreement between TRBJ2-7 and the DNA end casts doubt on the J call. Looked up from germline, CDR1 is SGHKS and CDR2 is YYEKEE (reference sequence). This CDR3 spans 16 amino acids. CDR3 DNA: TGTGCCAGCAGTTTTTTCCGATGGGACAGTTCCTACGAGCAGTACTTC. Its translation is CASSFFRWDSSYEQYF.

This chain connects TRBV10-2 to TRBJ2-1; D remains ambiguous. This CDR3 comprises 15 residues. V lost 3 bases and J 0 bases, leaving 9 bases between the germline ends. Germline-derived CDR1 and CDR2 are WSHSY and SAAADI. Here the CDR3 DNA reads TGCGCCAGCAGTGACCCGGCAAGCTCCTACAATGAGCAGTTCTTC. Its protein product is CASSDPASSYNEQFF.

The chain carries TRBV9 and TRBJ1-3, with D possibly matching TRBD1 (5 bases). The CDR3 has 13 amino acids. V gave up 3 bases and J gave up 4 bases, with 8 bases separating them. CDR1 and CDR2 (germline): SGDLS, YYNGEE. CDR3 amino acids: CASSERQGNTIYF. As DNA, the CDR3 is TGTGCCAGCAGCGAGCGACAGGGAAACACCATATATTTT.

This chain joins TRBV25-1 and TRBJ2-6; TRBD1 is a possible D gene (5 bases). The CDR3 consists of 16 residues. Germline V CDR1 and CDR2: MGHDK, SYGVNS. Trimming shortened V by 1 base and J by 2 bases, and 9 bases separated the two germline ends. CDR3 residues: CASSELWGAGANVLTF. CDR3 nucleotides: TGTGCCAGCAGTGAATTATGGGGCGCTGGGGCCAACGTCCTGACTTTC. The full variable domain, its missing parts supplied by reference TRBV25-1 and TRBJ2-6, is EADIYQTPRYLVIGTGKKITLECSQTMGHDKMYWYQQDPGMELHLIHYSYGVNSTEKGDLSSESTVSRIRTEHFPLTLESARPSHTSQYLCASSELWGAGANVLTFGAGSRLTVL.

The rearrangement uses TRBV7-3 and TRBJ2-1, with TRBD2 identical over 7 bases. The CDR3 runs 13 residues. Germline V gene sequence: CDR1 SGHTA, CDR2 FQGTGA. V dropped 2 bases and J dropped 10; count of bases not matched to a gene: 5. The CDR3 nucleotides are TGTGCCAGCAGCTTACGCCAGGGAGGGGAGCAGTTCTTC. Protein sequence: CASSLRQGGEQFF.

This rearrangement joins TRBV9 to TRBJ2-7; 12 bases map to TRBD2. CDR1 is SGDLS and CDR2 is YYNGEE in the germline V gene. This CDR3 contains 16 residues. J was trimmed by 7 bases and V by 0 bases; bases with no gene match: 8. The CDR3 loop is CASSVAQLAGGQEQYF. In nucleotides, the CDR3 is TGTGCCAGCAGCGTAGCTCAACTAGCGGGAGGTCAAGAGCAGTACTTC.

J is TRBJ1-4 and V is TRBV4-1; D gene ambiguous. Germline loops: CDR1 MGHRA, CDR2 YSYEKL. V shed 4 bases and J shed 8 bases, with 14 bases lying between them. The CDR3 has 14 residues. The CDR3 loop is CASSPPGLGEKLFF. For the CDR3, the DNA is TGCGCCAGCAGCCCTCCCGGCCTGGGCGAAAAACTGTTTTTT.

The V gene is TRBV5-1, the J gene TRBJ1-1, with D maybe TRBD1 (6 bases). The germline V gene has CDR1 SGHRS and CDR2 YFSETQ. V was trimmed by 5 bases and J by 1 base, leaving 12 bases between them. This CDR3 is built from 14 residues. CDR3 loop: CASSTQGQNTEAFF. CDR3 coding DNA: TGCGCCAGCAGTACCCAGGGACAGAACACTGAAGCTTTCTTT.

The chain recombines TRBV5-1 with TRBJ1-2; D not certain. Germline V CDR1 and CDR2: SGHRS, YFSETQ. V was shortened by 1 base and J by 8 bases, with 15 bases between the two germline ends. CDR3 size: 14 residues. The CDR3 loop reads CASSLRSLGYGYTF. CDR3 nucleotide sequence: TGCGCCAGCAGCTTGAGATCGCTGGGGTACGGCTACACCTTC.

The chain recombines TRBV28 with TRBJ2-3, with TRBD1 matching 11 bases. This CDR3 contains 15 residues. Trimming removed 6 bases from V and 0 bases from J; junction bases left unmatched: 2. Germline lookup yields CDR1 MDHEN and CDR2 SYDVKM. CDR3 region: CASSGQGASTDTQYF. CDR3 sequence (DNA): TGTGCCAGCAGCGGACAGGGGGCAAGCACAGATACGCAGTATTTT.

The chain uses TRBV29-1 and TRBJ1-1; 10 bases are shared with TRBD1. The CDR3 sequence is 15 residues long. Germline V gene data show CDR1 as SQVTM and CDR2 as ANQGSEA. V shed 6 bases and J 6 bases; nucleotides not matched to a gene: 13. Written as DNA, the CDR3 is TGCAGCGTCGGTGACAGGGGGCGCCGGGGGTCTGAAGCTTTCTTT. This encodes CSVGDRGRRGSEAFF.